This T cell receptor (beta chain) was observed in a study of STAT3 mutations in large granular lymphocyte leukemia. Roughly 39,000 productive templates were obtained per sample on average. Sequencing used immunoSEQ multiplex PCR; TCRdb keeps in-frame clones, though not all of them. The table records tens of thousands of clones, around 80% of them present only once. Notes on this clone: Antigen specificity is unknown.

The study's findings and limits: Every T-LGLL patient had at least one immunodominant TCRbeta clonotype. In several patients, dominant TCR clone burden exceeded STAT3 mutant burden, suggesting STAT3 mutation arose secondarily.

The V and J ends lost 2 bases and 8 bases respectively, with 13 bases between them. Germline lookup yields CDR1 SGHAT and CDR2 FQNNGV. The CDR3 spans 14 residues. The J gene is TRBJ1-3, the V gene TRBV11-2, with D maybe TRBD1 (5 bases). This clonotype originated in a human donor with T large granular lymphocyte leukemia. Some clones in this sample may be carry-over from other donors' samples. Sequencing was done on a sample of PBMCs. DNA of the CDR3: TGTGCCAGCAGCTTAACGAGACTAGGGGACACCATATATTTT. Its protein is CASSLTRLGDTIYF. The complete variable domain, with remaining parts taken from reference TRBV11-2 and TRBJ1-3, reads EAGVAQSPRYKIIEKRQSVAFWCNPISGHATLYWYQQILGQGPKLLIQFQNNGVVDDSQLPKDRFSAERLKGVDSTLKIQPAKLEDSAVYLCASSLTRLGDTIYFGEGSWLTVV.